This T cell receptor beta chain comes out of a study of healthy donors' naive CD4 and CD8 T cells (dated by TCRdb to about 2015). For the study in its entirety: Donor selection covered three age groups (20-25, 40-50 and 60-70 years) with five to seven people in each, and the resulting cohort had a mean age of 44 and was half female. For TCR alpha, a new primer set was designed to cover all functional IMGT alpha gene variants, and all other steps followed the beta-chain workflow. To check how TCR variation relates to lineage commitment, the researchers sequenced rearranged TCR alpha and beta chains taken from naive CD4+ and CD8+ T cells. Peripheral blood mononuclear cells were collected from roughly 17 healthy, unrelated individuals. The donors were HLA-typed by sequencing at HLA-A, -B, -C, -DRB1, -DQB1 and -DPB1, using the SBTexcellerator protocol, an ABI3130xl analyzer and SBTengine software. Broad study findings and their caveats: In both chains, CD4+ lineage was associated with a positively charged CDR3, and CD8+ lineage was associated with a negatively charged CDR3. Because alpha and beta chains were sequenced in bulk and could not be paired, combined chain effects were not evaluated. V genes, J genes and CDR3 charge together appeared to explain roughly an eighth of CD4/CD8 propensity variance, in a largely additive manner. Reportedly, most V and J gene segments showed bias between naive CD4+ and CD8+ cells, and this bias held consistently across donors regardless of HLA genotype. Possible repertoire bias arising from homeostatic proliferation of naive T cells was not directly addressed.

Sequencing was carried out with a 454 GS FLX Titanium. A previously published linear amplification protocol was used to build TCR libraries from about 500 ng of total RNA. Sequencing was carried out on the Roche/454 Genome Sequencer using Titanium chemistry. Under the source paper's analysis protocol: A total of some 80,000 rearranged TCR alpha transcripts were sequenced from several of the healthy donors. Duplicate transcripts were removed, and each unique TCR clonotype was defined by its CDR3 junction following IMGT nomenclature. CD4 versus CD8 status was modeled on V and J genes by logistic regression in R 2.13.0, with adjustment for donor effects and Bonferroni correction for multiple testing. The public reads were quality trimmed at Q25 with fastp and then assembled into clones with MiXCR by TCRdb, keeping productive beta chains. Duplicate CDR3 protein sequences are folded into a single record with the most common DNA and genes. The V and J calls reflect TCRdb's pipeline rather than the authors' work. The sample profile shows around 200,000 distinct CDR3 sequences; around three quarters of them were found once. More than 2% of the sample belongs to the ten largest clones.

Cells with a CD4+CD8-CD45RO-CD45RA+ profile were isolated by FACS and defined as naive CD4+ T cells, and those with a CD8+CD4-CD45RA+CD27bright profile were defined as naive CD8+ T cells. Antibodies against CD4 (RPA-T4), CD8 (SK1), CD27 (O323), CD45RA (HI100) and CD45RO (UCHL1) were used for sorting. Note on this clonotype: Its antigen remains unidentified. Per-nucleotide qualities are absent, and no much larger clonotype sits a single base away.

The CDR3 contains 16 residues, cysteine and phenylalanine counted. CDR3 DNA is the only sequence kept; it has 48 bases, read in frame from the first base. Trimmed from V: 3 bases; trimmed from J: 4 bases; junction bases lacking a gene match: 11. The germline V gene (reference sequence) yields SGHNT for CDR1 and YYREEE for CDR2. The clonotype originates from a pool of human donors in good health; the sample pools cells from several healthy donors. Material: naive CD4+ and CD8+ T cells sorted from blood, pooled from several donors. The cell subset or site label for this specimen denotes: FACS-sorted naive CD4+ (CD45RO-CD45RA+) and naive CD8+ (CD45RA+CD27bright) T cells. Recombination linked TRBV5-4 to TRBJ2-5; TRBD1 aligns with 8 central bases. CDR3 protein: CASSSPAGGLSETQYF. The bases read TGTGCCAGCAGCTCCCCGGCAGGGGGCCTTTCAGAGACCCAGTACTTC. Here the CDR3 is joined to the reference TRBV5-4 and TRBJ2-5 genes, and the full variable domain is: ETGVTQSPTHLIKTRGQQVTLRCSSQSGHNTVSWYQQALGQGPQFIFQYYREEENGRGNFPPRFSGLQFPNYSSELNVNALELDDSALYLCASSSPAGGLSETQYFGPGTRLLVL.